This passage covers 26 T cell receptor beta chains from one sample sequenced in a study of blood T cells in healthy people across ages. Using a J-beta primer mix together with a sample-barcoded 5' primer, a second PCR was run for about 7 to 12 cycles. TCRdb re-analysed the 5' RACE reads in MiXCR, keeping a single row per CDR3 protein. The sample contains some 730,000 distinct CDR3 sequences, about 24% of which appear only once. The sequenced material came from blood. These receptors were collected from a man aged 70-80 years in good health.

V and J are TRBV5-5 and TRBJ2-4; 12 bases align to TRBD2. The CDR3 consists of 21 residues. Germline CDR1 SGHKS, CDR2 YYEKEE (reference sequence). V lost 0 bases and J lost 1; bases outside the gene matches: 14. The CDR3 spells CASSLASVRLAGVDAKNIQYF. The DNA of the CDR3 is TGTGCCAGCAGCTTGGCCAGTGTTAGACTAGCGGGAGTTGATGCCAAAAACATTCAGTACTTC.

The chain links TRBV12-3 or TRBV12-4 to TRBJ1-3, with a possible D match to TRBD1 (6 bases). The CDR3 contains 16 residues. Trimming cost V 6 bases and J 1 base, with 16 bases left between them. The CDR3 loop reads CASSLRTDVSGNTIYF. The CDR3 DNA is TGTGCCAGCAGCCTCAGGACAGACGTATCTGGAAACACCATATATTTT.

The V gene is TRBV3-1, the J gene TRBJ2-1, with D possibly matching TRBD1 (5 bases). V was cut by 0 bases and J by 0 bases, with 6 bases left in between. The germline V gene has CDR1 LGHDT and CDR2 YNNKEL (reference sequence). CDR3 length: 15 amino acids. The CDR3 loop is CASSQDRVSYNEQFF. As DNA, the CDR3 is TGTGCCAGCAGCCAAGACAGGGTCTCCTACAATGAGCAGTTCTTC.

This chain uses TRBV29-1 with TRBJ1-1; no clear D. CDR3 size: 13 residues. Germline V gene lookup returns CDR1 SQVTM and CDR2 ANQGSEA. V was pared by 3 bases and J by 1 base, with 9 bases between. The CDR3 region is CSVDAPGNTEAFF. DNA for the CDR3: TGCAGCGTTGACGCGCCGGGGAACACTGAAGCTTTCTTT. The whole variable domain, remainder taken from reference TRBV29-1 and TRBJ1-1, is SAVISQKPSRDICQRGTSLTIQCQVDSQVTMMFWYRQQPGQSLTLIATANQGSEATYESGFVIDKFPISRPNLTFSTLTVSNMSPEDSSIYLCSVDAPGNTEAFFGQGTRLTVV.

V is TRBV12-3 or TRBV12-4 and J is TRBJ2-4; a weak D match, TRBD1 (6 bases). This CDR3 region has 16 residues. Deletions cut 6 bases from V and 0 bases from J, with 15 bases between. The CDR3: CASSKGTTLAKNIQYF. DNA for the CDR3: TGTGCCAGCAGCAAAGGGACAACTTTAGCCAAAAACATTCAGTACTTC.

This clonotype was detected only a few times. Here the CDR3 omits its conserved ending phenylalanine or tryptophan, so a read error is the likely source. CDR3 nucleotides: TGCGCCAGCAGTGTGGGTGGGACAGCCAACTATGGCTACACCTTA. Translated: CASSVGGTANYGYTL. The chain links TRBV10-2 to TRBJ1-2; 7 bases line up with TRBD1. The CDR3 is made up of 15 amino acids. The germline gives CDR1 WSHSY, CDR2 SAAADI. V lost 4 bases to trimming and J lost 2 bases; unmatched junction nucleotides: 7.

As for this clonotype: One end of the junction does not line up with germline, which may come from a read error. The chain joins TRBV29-1 to TRBJ1-6; D gene ambiguous. Germline assignment: CDR1 SQVTM and CDR2 ANQGSEA. The CDR3 consists of 13 residues. The CDR3 loop is CSAEVAGNSPLHF. The CDR3 DNA sequence: TGCAGCGCTGAAGTCGCAGGAAATTCACCCCTCCACTTT.

The chain is built from TRBV27 and TRBJ2-7; D perhaps matches TRBD2 (6 bases). The germline CDR1 and CDR2 sequences are MNHEY and SMNVEV (reference sequence). CDR3 length: 14 amino acids. V was trimmed by 3 bases and J by 3 bases, leaving 12 bases between them. CDR3 amino acids: CASSFKGGNYEQYF. CDR3 sequence (DNA): TGTGCCAGCAGTTTTAAGGGCGGGAACTACGAGCAGTACTTC.

In this sample, this clonotype turned up a few times. The rearrangement links TRBV20-1 to TRBJ1-1, with TRBD1 matching over 7 bases. The V and J ends lost 3 bases and 3 bases, in that order; junction bases with no gene match: 1. The CDR3 extends over 12 amino acids. CDR1 and CDR2 from the germline V gene are DFQATT and SNEGSKA (reference sequence). CDR3 protein: CSASRGDTEAFF. The CDR3 DNA sequence: TGCAGTGCTAGCAGGGGGGACACTGAAGCTTTCTTT.

This clonotype was detected ten times or more. The V and J genes are TRBV12-3 or TRBV12-4 and TRBJ2-3; 10 bases match TRBD2. The CDR3 runs 16 residues. V lost 10 bases, J lost 4 bases, and 14 bases stayed unmatched. In nucleotides, the CDR3 is TGTGCCACTAACCCGCGGGCTAGCGGGGGTGCAGATACGCAGTATTTT. This sequence encodes CATNPRASGGADTQYF.

There are many counts of this clonotype. The chain is built from TRBV3-1 and TRBJ1-1, with D uncertain. The CDR3 spans 14 residues. Germline CDR1 and CDR2: LGHDT and YNNKEL (reference sequence). With 3 bases removed from V and 1 base from J, the gap between germline ends came to 9 bases. The CDR3 DNA follows: TGTGCCAGCAGCCAGGTCGGAGGGAACACTGAAGCTTTCTTT. Encoded protein: CASSQVGGNTEAFF.

This clonotype was seen a handful of times. This chain joins TRBV18 and TRBJ2-7; 8 bases match TRBD1. Trimming at V came to 5 bases and at J to 5 bases, leaving 11 bases not matched to a gene. The CDR3 totals 15 residues. Germline CDR1 KGHSH, CDR2 LQKENI. The CDR3 loop is CASSSTSTGENEQYF. The CDR3 bases are TGTGCCAGCTCATCGACCTCGACAGGGGAGAACGAGCAGTACTTC.

The chain links TRBV2 to TRBJ2-1, with 16 nucleotides matching TRBD2. From germline, CDR1 is SNHLY and CDR2 FYNNEI. This CDR3 has 15 residues. V was clipped by 9 bases and J by 9 bases; unmatched bases: 8. CDR3 protein: CARDGTSGRAGEQFF. CDR3 coding DNA: TGTGCCAGGGATGGGACTAGCGGGAGGGCCGGTGAGCAGTTCTTC.

V is TRBV29-1 and J is TRBJ2-1; D unresolved. The ends were cut back, 4 bases at V and 0 bases at J, with 16 bases in the middle. CDR3 size: 16 residues. Germline values: CDR1 SQVTM, CDR2 ANQGSEA. The CDR3 sequence: CSVVLAASSSYNEQFF. The CDR3 coding sequence is TGCAGCGTTGTTCTGGCCGCCTCCAGCTCCTACAATGAGCAGTTCTTC.

This clonotype has ten or more counts. The chain links TRBV7-2 to TRBJ2-1; 11 bases align to TRBD1. This CDR3 spans 15 amino acids. V was clipped by 3 bases and J by 4 bases; unmatched bases: 2. Per the germline V gene, CDR1 is SGHTA and CDR2 is FQGNSA. The CDR3: CASSLDRGLYNEQFF. CDR3 in DNA: TGTGCCAGCAGCTTGGACAGGGGGCTGTACAATGAGCAGTTCTTC.

This rearrangement joins TRBV19 to TRBJ2-1; tentatively, D is TRBD1 (6 bases). Per the germline V gene, CDR1 is LNHDA and CDR2 is SQIVND (reference sequence). The CDR3 totals 13 residues. V was pared by 3 bases and J by 6 bases, with 9 bases between. CDR3 loop: CASSIGQSNEQFF. The CDR3 region has the DNA TGTGCCAGTAGTATTGGACAGAGCAATGAGCAGTTCTTC.

V and J are TRBV7-2 and TRBJ2-1; D is possibly TRBD1 or TRBD2 (5 bases each). V was cut by 4 bases and J by 7 bases, with 11 bases left in between. The CDR3 covers 13 residues. Per the germline V gene, CDR1 is SGHTA and CDR2 is FQGNSA. The CDR3 DNA sequence: TGTGCCAGCAGCTCAGCCTGGGGGAATGAGCAGTTCTTC. Protein: CASSSAWGNEQFF.

This clonotype was counted many times. The chain has TRBV6-5 and TRBJ2-7, with D unclear. The germline V gene has CDR1 MNHEY and CDR2 SVGAGI. The CDR3 loop spans 15 amino acids. V was trimmed by 4 bases and J by 0 bases, leaving 13 bases between them. In DNA, the CDR3 is TGTGCCAGCAGTTCAATTCTCCGATACTCCTACGAGCAGTACTTC. Translated: CASSSILRYSYEQYF.

The V call is TRBV18, the J call TRBJ2-1; D is uncertain. The J call may be wrong; the DNA end is better matched by TRBJ2-7. The CDR3 runs 15 residues. Looked up from germline, CDR1 is KGHSH and CDR2 is LQKENI. The DNA for the CDR3 is TGTGCCAGCTCACTATCGGATGGGCCTCGCTACGAGCAGTACTTC. It codes for CASSLSDGPRYEQYF.

V is TRBV7-9 and J is TRBJ2-5; 8 nucleotides match TRBD2. J lost 9 bases, V lost 1 base, and 13 bases had no gene match. The CDR3 is made up of 16 amino acids. Germline loops: CDR1 SEHNR, CDR2 FQNEAQ (reference sequence). CDR3 protein: CASSLGHAGTSLAQYF. DNA of the CDR3: TGTGCCAGCAGCTTAGGCCATGCCGGGACTAGTTTAGCCCAGTACTTC.

This clonotype appeared a few times. The chain links TRBV20-1 to TRBJ2-7; a weak D match, TRBD2 (5 bases). The CDR3 is 13 residues long. Trimming removed 1 base at V and 2 bases at J, with 9 bases between. The germline gives CDR1 DFQATT, CDR2 SNEGSKA (reference sequence). The CDR3 coding sequence is TGCAGTGCTAGAGCGACCGGGACCTACGAGCAGTACTTC. Protein product: CSARATGTYEQYF.

In its sample, this clonotype was seen a few times. This chain links TRBV27 with TRBJ1-4; 7 bases match TRBD1. Trimming took 6 bases from V and 4 from J; bases not matched to a gene: 8. CDR3 length: 15 residues. Germline V gene data show CDR1 as MNHEY and CDR2 as SMNVEV (reference sequence). This CDR3 reads CASRQRQGSNEKLFF. The CDR3 DNA is TGTGCCAGCAGACAAAGACAGGGAAGTAATGAAAAACTGTTTTTT.

This clonotype was recorded a few times. The chain uses TRBV20-1 and TRBJ1-2; a weak D match, TRBD1 (5 bases). V lost 1 base and J 2 bases, leaving 11 bases between the germline ends. In germline, CDR1 is DFQATT, CDR2 SNEGSKA (reference sequence). The CDR3 has 14 amino acids. Here the CDR3 DNA reads TGCAGTGCTAGAGGGCTGGACAAGAACTATGGCTACACCTTC. It codes for CSARGLDKNYGYTF.

This chain joins TRBV6-2 or TRBV6-3 and TRBJ1-3; no definite D call. Germline CDR1 and CDR2: MNHEY and SVGEGT. The CDR3 loop spans 13 amino acids. Trimming stripped 0 bases from V and 4 bases from J, with 4 bases between. CDR3 loop: CASSYSVGNTIYF. CDR3 bases: TGTGCCAGCAGTTACTCGGTGGGAAACACCATATATTTT.

The rearrangement joins TRBV12-3 or TRBV12-4 to TRBJ2-5; the match to TRBD2 covers 12 bases. The assigned J gene may be wrong: the sequence end matches TRBJ2-1 better. CDR3 length equals 16 residues. The CDR3 loop is CASSPHRLAGVNEQFF. CDR3 sequence (DNA): TGTGCCAGCAGTCCCCACCGACTAGCGGGAGTTAATGAGCAGTTCTTC.

The chain joins TRBV20-1 to TRBJ2-1; possibly TRBD2 for D (6 bases). The germline V gene has CDR1 DFQATT and CDR2 SNEGSKA (reference sequence). The CDR3 contains 14 residues. V was pared by 1 base and J by 3 bases, with 10 bases between. Here the CDR3 reads CSARAGVHYNEQFF. The DNA of the CDR3 is TGCAGTGCTAGAGCGGGGGTCCACTACAATGAGCAGTTCTTC.